This T cell receptor (beta chain) was captured in a study of early T cells in non-severe SARS-CoV-2 infection. As for the study in general: Sequenced material consisted of bulk RNA (from unsorted whole blood), and chains were unpaired.

CDR3 length: 11 amino acids. In germline, CDR1 is SQVTM, CDR2 ANQGSEA. Trimming pared 3 bases from V and 3 bases from J, leaving 3 bases between. General study points: Matching with VDJdb favored anti-spike CD8 responses (missing private and CD4 specificities).

The TCR library protocol attached unique molecular identifiers to the individual cDNA molecules. TCRdb processed the 5' RACE reads anew with MiXCR; each CDR3 protein has one entry. This table holds approximately 76,000 distinct CDR3 sequences, 10% to 12% found once. About this clonotype itself: The target antigen is unknown.

The TCR sequence derives from an adult who was a healthcare worker with PCR-confirmed SARS-CoV-2 infection or an uninfected control (not recorded which). The rearrangement joins TRBV29-1 to TRBJ2-1; unclear D gene. The sequenced material came from whole blood. The CDR3 here is CSVEIYNEQFF. CDR3 in DNA: TGCAGCGTTGAGATCTACAATGAGCAGTTCTTC.